This TCR beta chain was retrieved from a study of technical replicates of blood from a handful of donors (dated by TCRdb to the late 2010s). The library was produced with the immunoSEQ multiplex PCR assay. Not all clones reach the TCRdb copy of this immuneACCESS table, which keeps in-frame sequences only. Checked studies attribute under half of the gap to unresolved V genes and leave the rest unexplained. Counted in this sample were 85,000 to 100,000 clones; just under 95% of them appeared once. Jointly, the top ten make up about 0.26% of the sample. There are 14 amino acids in the CDR3, from cysteine to phenylalanine inclusive. The only DNA kept is the CDR3, 42 bases in frame from the first base. Germline trimming: 5 bases from V, 7 bases from J; junction bases outside gene matches: 8. The germline V gene specifies SNHLY as CDR1 and FYNNEI as CDR2. The table lists this clone with a few counts. No cognate antigen has been identified for it. No qualities accompany the bases; no much larger clone lies one base away.

This chain joins TRBV2 to TRBJ2-7; 10 bases in the middle match TRBD2. What was sequenced was T cells isolated from PBMCs. The origin of this receptor is a human donor in good health. The CDR3 is CASSPGLASREQYF. DNA sequence: TGTGCCAGCAGTCCGGGACTAGCGTCCCGGGAGCAGTACTTC. The full variable domain, with segments outside the CDR3 supplied by the reference TRBV2 and TRBJ2-7 proteins, appears as EPEVTQTPSHQVTQMGQEVILRCVPISNHLYFYWYRQILGQKVEFLVSFYNNEISEKSEIFDDQFSVERPDGSNFTLKIRSTKLEDSAMYFCASSPGLASREQYFGPGTRLTVT.